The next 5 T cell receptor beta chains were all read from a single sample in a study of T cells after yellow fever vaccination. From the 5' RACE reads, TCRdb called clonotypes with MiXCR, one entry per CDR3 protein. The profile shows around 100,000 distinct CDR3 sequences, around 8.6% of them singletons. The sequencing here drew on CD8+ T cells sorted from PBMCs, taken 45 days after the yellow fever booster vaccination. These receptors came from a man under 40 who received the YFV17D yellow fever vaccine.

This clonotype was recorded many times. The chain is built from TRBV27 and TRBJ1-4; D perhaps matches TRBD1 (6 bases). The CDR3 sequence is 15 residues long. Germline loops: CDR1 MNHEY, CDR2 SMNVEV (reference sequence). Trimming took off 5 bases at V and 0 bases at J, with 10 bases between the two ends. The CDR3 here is CASSEGTTTNEKLFF. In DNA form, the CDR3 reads TGTGCCAGCAGTGAAGGGACAACAACTAATGAAAAACTGTTTTTT.

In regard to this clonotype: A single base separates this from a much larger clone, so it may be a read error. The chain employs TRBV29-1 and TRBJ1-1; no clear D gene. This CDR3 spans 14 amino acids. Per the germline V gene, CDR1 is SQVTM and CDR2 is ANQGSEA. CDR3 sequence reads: CSVDTSGVNAEAFF. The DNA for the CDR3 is TGCAGCGTTGATACATCCGGGGTGAACGCTGAAGCTTTCTTT.

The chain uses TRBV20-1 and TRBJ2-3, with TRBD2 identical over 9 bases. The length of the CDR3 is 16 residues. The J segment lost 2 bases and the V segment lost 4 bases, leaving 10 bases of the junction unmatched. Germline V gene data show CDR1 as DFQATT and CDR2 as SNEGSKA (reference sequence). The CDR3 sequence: CSAIRLTSGTTDTQYF. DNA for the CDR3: TGCAGTGCTATTAGGTTGACTAGCGGTACCACAGATACGCAGTATTTT.

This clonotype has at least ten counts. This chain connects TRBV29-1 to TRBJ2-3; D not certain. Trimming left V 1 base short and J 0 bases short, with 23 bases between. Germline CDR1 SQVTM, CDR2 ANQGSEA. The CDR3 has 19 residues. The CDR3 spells CSVEVPPITEVASTDTQYF. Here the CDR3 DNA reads TGCAGCGTTGAAGTCCCCCCCATCACAGAAGTCGCTAGCACAGATACGCAGTATTTT.

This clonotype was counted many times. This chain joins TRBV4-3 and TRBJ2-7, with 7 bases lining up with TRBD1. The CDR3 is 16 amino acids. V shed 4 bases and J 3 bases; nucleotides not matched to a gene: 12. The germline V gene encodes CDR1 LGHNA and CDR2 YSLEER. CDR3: CASSRAYPGQYYEQYF. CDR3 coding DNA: TGCGCCAGCAGCCGGGCATACCCGGGACAGTACTACGAGCAGTACTTC.